This TCR beta chain derives from a study of blood T cell repertoires in COVID-19. About the study: Researchers got acute and convalescent COVID-19 samples from the United States, Italy and Spain. T cells, B-cell-depleted T cells, or PBMCs provided the cDNA or gDNA that served as material.

CDR3 length equals 14 residues. In germline, CDR1 is LGHDT, CDR2 YNNKEL (reference sequence). Trimming pared 4 bases from V and 14 bases from J, leaving 21 bases between. Study processing details: How many nucleated cells were present was estimated from reference gene primer amplification. Clones were sequenced by immunoSEQ multiplex PCR, and TCRdb holds only the in-frame ones, with some missing. V, J and clone size derive from that table, while D and trimming were established from the DNA sequence. The table shows roughly 500,000 clones, with approximately 89% occurring only once. Patients from Seattle were sampled longitudinally, starting during active infection.

This receptor was taken from a man between 18 and 29 years old with COVID-19, enrolled during active disease. The sample taken for sequencing was peripheral blood. V usage is TRBV3-1 (or the pseudogene TRBV3-2) and J usage is TRBJ2-1; a possible D gene is TRBD2 (7 bases). The CDR3 DNA follows: TGTGCCAGCAGCCCCCATTTAGGGGGGGGCGACAAGTTCTTC. Residues: CASSPHLGGGDKFF.